Given below is one T cell receptor (beta chain) in context. Antigen: not known. Random hexamers were used to reverse transcribe an amount of 0.5 to 1 ug RNA. TCRdb passed the immunoSEQ multiplex PCR reads through MiXCR, listing each CDR3 protein once. The table includes about 200,000 distinct CDR3 sequences, roughly 95% detected once. Per germline, CDR1 DFQATT and CDR2 SNEGSKA (reference sequence). V lost 3 bases, J lost 5 bases, and 5 bases stayed unmatched. CDR3 size: 13 residues. This entry comes from a study of CD8 T cells in Susac syndrome. Study outcomes and limitations: As acknowledged by the study, its TCR sequencing and HLA analysis included a relatively small number of individuals.

The TCR originated in a human donor with multiple sclerosis. The gene calls are TRBV20-1 and TRBJ1-2, with TRBD1 matching over 8 bases. Sequences were obtained from CD4+ T cells from PBMCs. In DNA form, the CDR3 reads TGCAGTGCTAGTAGGGGACAGGATTATGGCTACACCTTC. Translation gives CSASRGQDYGYTF.